Shown below are 13 T cell receptor beta chains from a single sample sequenced in a study of T cell changes during pregnancy in multiple sclerosis. Libraries were prepared by immunoSEQ multiplex PCR; TCRdb keeps only in-frame clonotypes and omits some of them. The sample includes about 45,000 clones, more than 85% of them seen just once. Sequencing used CD8+ T cells from peripheral blood mononuclear cells, obtained in the second trimester of pregnancy. These receptors all come from a female donor with multiple sclerosis, enrolled in a pregnancy study.

This rearrangement joins TRBV5-6 to TRBJ1-2; 11 bases agree with TRBD1. Germline V gives CDR1 SGHDT, CDR2 YYEEEE. The trim removed 2 bases at V and 4 bases at J, leaving 7 bases unmatched. The CDR3 sequence is 16 residues long. The CDR3 nucleotides are TGTGCCAGCAGCTTCAGTCGGACAGGGGGCTTCTATGGCTACACCTTC. Its translation is CASSFSRTGGFYGYTF.

The chain carries TRBV9 and TRBJ2-7, with a tentative D call TRBD2 (6 bases). Germline CDR1 and CDR2: SGDLS and YYNGEE. Trimming cost V 2 bases and J 0 bases, with 12 bases left between them. The CDR3 spans 15 residues. The CDR3 sequence: CASSVGFGSSYEQYF. Here the CDR3 DNA reads TGTGCCAGCAGCGTTGGGTTCGGGAGCTCCTACGAGCAGTACTTC. Variable domain in full (rest from reference TRBV9 and TRBJ2-7): DSGVTQTPKHLITATGQRVTLRCSPRSGDLSVYWYQQSLDQGLQFLIQYYNGEERAKGNILERFSAQQFPDLHSELNLSSLELGDSALYFCASSVGFGSSYEQYFGPGTRLTVT.

V usage is TRBV6-6 and J usage is TRBJ2-3; 8 bases fit TRBD2. Trimming at V came to 10 bases and at J to 3 bases, leaving 6 bases not matched to a gene. Looked up from germline, CDR1 is MNHNY and CDR2 is SVGAGI (reference sequence). The CDR3 is 13 residues long. As DNA, the CDR3 is TGTGCCACAAGCGGGGGTGGAACAGATACGCAGTATTTT. As protein: CATSGGGTDTQYF.

The V call is TRBV19, the J call TRBJ2-3; 12 nucleotides line up with TRBD2. The CDR3 runs 16 residues. The germline V gene has CDR1 LNHDA and CDR2 SQIVND (reference sequence). V was pared by 6 bases and J by 2 bases, with 6 bases of the junction left unmatched. The CDR3 reads CASSPGLAGYTDTQYF. The CDR3 bases are TGTGCCAGTAGCCCCGGACTAGCGGGGTACACAGATACGCAGTATTTT.

The chain uses TRBV2 and TRBJ2-7; 7 nucleotides agree with TRBD1. Looked up from germline, CDR1 is SNHLY and CDR2 is FYNNEI. V lost 5 bases to trimming and J lost 6 bases; unmatched junction nucleotides: 7. The CDR3 is made up of 13 amino acids. The CDR3 nucleotides read TGTGCCAGCAGTTCGACAGGGTATGGCGAGCAGTACTTC. This translates into CASSSTGYGEQYF.

V is TRBV4-1 and J is TRBJ2-1; possible D gene TRBD2, 5 bases. This CDR3 spans 14 amino acids. Germline-derived CDR1 and CDR2 are MGHRA and YSYEKL. With 5 bases removed from V and 5 bases from J, the gap between germline ends came to 13 bases. For the CDR3, the DNA is TGCGCCAGCAGCAGTCCCGGGGTAGACAATGAGCAGTTCTTC. Amino acids: CASSSPGVDNEQFF.

The chain links TRBV4-3 to TRBJ2-1, with 12 bases identical to TRBD2. Germline V gives CDR1 LGHNA, CDR2 YSLEER. This CDR3 is 17 amino acids long. The junction had 9 bases not matched to a gene; V was cut back by 1 base and J by 8 bases. CDR3 sequence (DNA): TGCGCCAGCAGCCAAGGACTAGCGGGGGACCCTAGGGATGAGCAGTTCTTC. Amino acids: CASSQGLAGDPRDEQFF.

The chain uses TRBV15 and TRBJ2-3; 10 bases fit TRBD2. The V gene's germline CDR1 is LNHNV and CDR2 YYDKDF (reference sequence). V was pared by 7 bases and J by 0 bases, with 4 bases of the junction left unmatched. The CDR3 sequence is 15 residues long. The CDR3 reads CATKGSGGSTDTQYF. The CDR3 coding sequence is TGTGCCACCAAGGGTAGCGGGGGGAGCACAGATACGCAGTATTTT.

V is TRBV7-2 and J is TRBJ1-6; D is possibly TRBD1 (6 bases). This CDR3 comprises 15 residues. Germline CDR1 SGHTA, CDR2 FQGNSA. V lost 2 bases and J 8 bases, leaving 13 bases between the germline ends. CDR3 nucleotides: TGTGCCAGCAGCTTAATCTCTCCAGGGGATTCACCCCTCCACTTT. Translating gives CASSLISPGDSPLHF.

V and J are TRBV5-5 and TRBJ1-6, with a weak D call TRBD1 (6 bases). The CDR3 totals 17 residues. Germline V CDR1 and CDR2: SGHKS, YYEKEE (reference sequence). Trimming stripped 4 bases from V and 0 bases from J, with 14 bases between. The CDR3 sequence: CASSVDSYSSYNSPLHF. The CDR3 region has the DNA TGTGCCAGCAGCGTGGACAGTTATAGCTCCTATAATTCACCCCTCCACTTT.

The rearrangement uses TRBV7-2 and TRBJ2-5; possibly TRBD1 for D (6 bases). CDR3 size: 14 residues. CDR1 and CDR2 from the germline V gene are SGHTA and FQGNSA. Between the trimmed V and J ends, which lost 1 base and 2 bases, there was a span of 8 bases. CDR3 nucleotides: TGTGCCAGCAGCTTAGGGACAGTACAAGAGACCCAGTACTTC. Protein product: CASSLGTVQETQYF.

CDR3 DNA sequence: TGTGCCAGCAGGCATAGTCCTAACTATGGCTACACCTTC. As protein: CASRHSPNYGYTF. This chain links TRBV5-4 with TRBJ1-2, with unresolved D. The V end lost 5 bases, the J end lost 0 bases, and 8 bases lay between the germline ends. Per germline, CDR1 SGHNT and CDR2 YYREEE (reference sequence). The CDR3 covers 13 residues.

This clone was seen a few times. This rearrangement joins TRBV19 to TRBJ1-1; D remains ambiguous. The CDR3 runs 13 residues. Germline lookup yields CDR1 LNHDA and CDR2 SQIVND (reference sequence). V lost 8 bases, J lost 2 bases, and 12 bases lay in between. CDR3 sequence reads: CASSYRGNTEAFF. CDR3 coding DNA: TGTGCCAGTTCCTATCGGGGAAACACTGAAGCTTTCTTT.